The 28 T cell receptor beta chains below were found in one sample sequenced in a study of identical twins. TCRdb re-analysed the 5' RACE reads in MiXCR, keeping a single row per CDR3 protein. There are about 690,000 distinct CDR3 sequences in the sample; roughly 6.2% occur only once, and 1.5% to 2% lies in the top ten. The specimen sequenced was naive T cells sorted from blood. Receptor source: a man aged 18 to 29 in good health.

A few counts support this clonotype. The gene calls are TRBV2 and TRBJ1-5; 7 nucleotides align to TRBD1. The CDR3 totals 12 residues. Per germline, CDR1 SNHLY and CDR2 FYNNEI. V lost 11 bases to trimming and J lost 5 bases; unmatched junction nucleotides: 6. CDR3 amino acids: CACRGGDQPQHF. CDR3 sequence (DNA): TGTGCCTGTAGAGGGGGCGATCAGCCCCAGCATTTT.

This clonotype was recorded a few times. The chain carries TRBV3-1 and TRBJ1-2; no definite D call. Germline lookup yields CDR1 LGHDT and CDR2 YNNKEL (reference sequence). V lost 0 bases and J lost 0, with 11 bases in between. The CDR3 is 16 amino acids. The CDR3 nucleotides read TGTGCCAGCAGCCAAGACGGGCGAGTTCCTAACTATGGCTACACCTTC. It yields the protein CASSQDGRVPNYGYTF.

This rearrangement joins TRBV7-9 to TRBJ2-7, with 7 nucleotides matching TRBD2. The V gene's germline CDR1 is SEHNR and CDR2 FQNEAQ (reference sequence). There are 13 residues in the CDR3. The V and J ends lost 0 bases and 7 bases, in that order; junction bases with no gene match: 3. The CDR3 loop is CASSLAAGEEQYV. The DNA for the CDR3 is TGTGCCAGCAGCTTAGCTGCGGGGGAAGAGCAGTACGTC.

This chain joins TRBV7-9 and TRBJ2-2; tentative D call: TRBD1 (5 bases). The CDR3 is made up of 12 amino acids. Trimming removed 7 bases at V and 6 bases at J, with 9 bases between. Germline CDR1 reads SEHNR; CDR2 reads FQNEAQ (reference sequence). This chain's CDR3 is CASIQGAGELFF. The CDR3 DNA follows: TGTGCCAGCATCCAAGGGGCCGGGGAGCTGTTTTTT.

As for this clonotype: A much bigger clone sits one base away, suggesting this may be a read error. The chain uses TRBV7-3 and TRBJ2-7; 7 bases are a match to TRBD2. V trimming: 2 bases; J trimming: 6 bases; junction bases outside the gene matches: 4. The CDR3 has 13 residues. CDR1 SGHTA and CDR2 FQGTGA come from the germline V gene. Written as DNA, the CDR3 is TGTGCCAGCAGCTTAGGGACTAATTGCGAGCAGTACTTC. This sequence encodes CASSLGTNCEQYF.

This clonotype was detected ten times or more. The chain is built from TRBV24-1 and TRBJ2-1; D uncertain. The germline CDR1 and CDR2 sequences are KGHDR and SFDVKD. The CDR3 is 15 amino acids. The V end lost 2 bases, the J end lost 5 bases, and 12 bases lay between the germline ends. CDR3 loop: CATSDYVLDHNEQFF. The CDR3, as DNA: TGTGCCACCAGTGATTATGTCCTGGACCACAATGAGCAGTTCTTC.

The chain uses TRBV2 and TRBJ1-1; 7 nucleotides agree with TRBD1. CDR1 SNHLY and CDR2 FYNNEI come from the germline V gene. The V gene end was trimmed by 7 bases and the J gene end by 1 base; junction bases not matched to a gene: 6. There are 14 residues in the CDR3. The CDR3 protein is CASIADRPNTEAFF. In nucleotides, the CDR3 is TGTGCCAGCATCGCGGACAGGCCGAACACTGAAGCTTTCTTT.

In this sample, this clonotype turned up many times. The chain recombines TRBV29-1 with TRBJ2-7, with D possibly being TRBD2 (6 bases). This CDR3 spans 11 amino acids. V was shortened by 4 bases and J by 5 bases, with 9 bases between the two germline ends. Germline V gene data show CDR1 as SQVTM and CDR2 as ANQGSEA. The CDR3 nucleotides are TGCAGCGTTGGAGGAGGGAACGAGCAGTACTTC. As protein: CSVGGGNEQYF.

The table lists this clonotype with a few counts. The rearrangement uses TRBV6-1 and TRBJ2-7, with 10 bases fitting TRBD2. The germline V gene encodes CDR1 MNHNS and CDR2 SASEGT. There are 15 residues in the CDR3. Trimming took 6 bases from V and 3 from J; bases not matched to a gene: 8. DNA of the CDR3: TGTGCCAGCAGAACGGAAGCGGGAGGGCTCTACGAGCAGTACTTC. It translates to CASRTEAGGLYEQYF.

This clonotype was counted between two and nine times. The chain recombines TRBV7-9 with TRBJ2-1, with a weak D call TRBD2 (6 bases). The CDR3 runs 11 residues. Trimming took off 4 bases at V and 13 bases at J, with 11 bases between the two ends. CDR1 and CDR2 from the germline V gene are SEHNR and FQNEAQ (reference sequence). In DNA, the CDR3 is TGTGCCAGCAGCTGGAGGGGCGCCCAGTTCTTC. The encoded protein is CASSWRGAQFF.

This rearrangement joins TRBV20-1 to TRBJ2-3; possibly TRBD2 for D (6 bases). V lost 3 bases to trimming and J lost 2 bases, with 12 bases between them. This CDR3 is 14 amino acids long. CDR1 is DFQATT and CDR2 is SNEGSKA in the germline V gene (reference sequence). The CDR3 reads CSASGSVFTDTQYF. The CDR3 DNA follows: TGCAGTGCTAGCGGGAGCGTCTTCACAGATACGCAGTATTTT.

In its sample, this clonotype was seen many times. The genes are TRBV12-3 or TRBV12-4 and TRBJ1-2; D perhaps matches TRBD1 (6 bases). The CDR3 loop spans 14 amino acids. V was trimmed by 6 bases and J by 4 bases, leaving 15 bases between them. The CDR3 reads CASSQEGGGYGYTF. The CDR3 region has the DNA TGTGCCAGCAGCCAGGAGGGGGGCGGCTATGGCTACACCTTC.

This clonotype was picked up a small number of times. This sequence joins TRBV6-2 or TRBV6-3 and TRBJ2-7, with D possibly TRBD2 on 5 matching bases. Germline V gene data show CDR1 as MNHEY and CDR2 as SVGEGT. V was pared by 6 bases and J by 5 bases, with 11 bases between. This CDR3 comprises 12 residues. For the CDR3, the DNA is TGTGCCAGCAGCCCCCCCGGGGACGAGCAGTACGTC. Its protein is CASSPPGDEQYV.

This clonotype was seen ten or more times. The CDR3 DNA sequence: TGCAGCGTTGTAGTAGCGGGAAGGACCAACTACGAGCAGTACTTC. Translated, it gives CSVVVAGRTNYEQYF. The gene calls are TRBV29-1 and TRBJ2-7, with 8 bases aligning to TRBD2. Germline V CDR1 and CDR2: SQVTM, ANQGSEA. The ends lost 4 bases at V and 3 bases at J; junction bases unmatched: 11. This CDR3 is 15 amino acids long.

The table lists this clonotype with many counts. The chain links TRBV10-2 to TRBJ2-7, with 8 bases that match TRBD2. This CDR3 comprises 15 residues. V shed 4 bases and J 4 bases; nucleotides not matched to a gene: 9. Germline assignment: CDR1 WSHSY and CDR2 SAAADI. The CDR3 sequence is CASSARTSGQYEQYV. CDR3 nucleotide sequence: TGCGCCAGCAGTGCCCGAACTAGCGGCCAGTACGAGCAGTACGTC.

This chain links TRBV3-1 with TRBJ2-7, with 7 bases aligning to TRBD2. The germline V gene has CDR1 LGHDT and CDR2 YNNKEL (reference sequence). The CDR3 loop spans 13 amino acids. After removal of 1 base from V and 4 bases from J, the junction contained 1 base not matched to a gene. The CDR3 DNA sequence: TGTGCCAGCAGCCAAGCCGGGAGGTACGAGCAGTACGTC. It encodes CASSQAGRYEQYV.

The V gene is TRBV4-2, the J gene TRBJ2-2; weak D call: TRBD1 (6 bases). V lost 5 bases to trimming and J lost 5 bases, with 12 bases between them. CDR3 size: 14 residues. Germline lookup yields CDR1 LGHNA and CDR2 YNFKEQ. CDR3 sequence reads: CASSVQGATGELFF. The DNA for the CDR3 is TGTGCCAGCAGCGTACAGGGAGCTACCGGGGAGCTGTTTTTT.

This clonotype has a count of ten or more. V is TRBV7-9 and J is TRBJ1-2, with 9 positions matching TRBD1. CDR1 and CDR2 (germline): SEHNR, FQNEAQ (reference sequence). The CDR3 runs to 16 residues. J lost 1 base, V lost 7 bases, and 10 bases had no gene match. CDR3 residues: CASTSLPGQGNYGYTF. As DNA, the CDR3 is TGTGCCAGCACCTCCTTGCCGGGACAGGGTAACTATGGCTACACCTTC.

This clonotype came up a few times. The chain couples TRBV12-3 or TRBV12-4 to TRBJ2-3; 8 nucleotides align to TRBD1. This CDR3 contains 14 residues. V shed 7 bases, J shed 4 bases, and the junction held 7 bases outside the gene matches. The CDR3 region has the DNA TGTGCCAGCACCCGACAGGGGTGGGCAGATACGCAGTATTTT. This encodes CASTRQGWADTQYF.

The DNA of the CDR3 is TGTGCCAGCAGGAACGAAAAGCGGGCCCAAGAGACCCAGTACTTC. This sequence encodes CASRNEKRAQETQYF. V and J are TRBV6-1 and TRBJ2-5; possibly TRBD2 for D (6 bases). V lost 6 bases and J lost 1, with 15 bases in between. CDR3 length equals 15 residues. CDR1 MNHNS and CDR2 SASEGT come from the germline V gene.

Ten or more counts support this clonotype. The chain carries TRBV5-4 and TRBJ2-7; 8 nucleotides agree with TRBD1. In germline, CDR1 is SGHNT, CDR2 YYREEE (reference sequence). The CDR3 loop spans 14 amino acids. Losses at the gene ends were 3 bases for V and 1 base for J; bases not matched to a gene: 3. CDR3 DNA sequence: TGTGCCAGCAGCTCCGGACAGGGTTCCTACGAGCAGTACGTC. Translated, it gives CASSSGQGSYEQYV.

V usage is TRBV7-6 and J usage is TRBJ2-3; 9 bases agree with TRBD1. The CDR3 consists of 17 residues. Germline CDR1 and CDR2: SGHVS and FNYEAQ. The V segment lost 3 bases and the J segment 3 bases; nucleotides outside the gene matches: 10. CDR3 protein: CASSLGPGQGVTDTQYF. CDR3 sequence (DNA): TGTGCCAGCAGCTTGGGGCCGGGACAGGGAGTAACAGATACGCAGTATTTT.

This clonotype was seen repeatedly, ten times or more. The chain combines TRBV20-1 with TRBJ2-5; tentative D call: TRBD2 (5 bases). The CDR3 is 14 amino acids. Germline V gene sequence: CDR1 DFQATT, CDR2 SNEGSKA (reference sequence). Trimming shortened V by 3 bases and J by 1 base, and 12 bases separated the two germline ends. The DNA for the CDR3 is TGCAGTGCTAGGCGGACGGGAACCCAAGAGACCCAGTACTTC. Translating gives CSARRTGTQETQYF.

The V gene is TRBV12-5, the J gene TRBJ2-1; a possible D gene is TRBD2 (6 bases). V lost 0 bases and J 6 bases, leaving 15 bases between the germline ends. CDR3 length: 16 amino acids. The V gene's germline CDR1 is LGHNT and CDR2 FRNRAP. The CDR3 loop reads CASGLVGLYPPNEQFF. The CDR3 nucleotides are TGTGCTAGTGGTTTGGTAGGACTATACCCGCCCAATGAGCAGTTCTTC.

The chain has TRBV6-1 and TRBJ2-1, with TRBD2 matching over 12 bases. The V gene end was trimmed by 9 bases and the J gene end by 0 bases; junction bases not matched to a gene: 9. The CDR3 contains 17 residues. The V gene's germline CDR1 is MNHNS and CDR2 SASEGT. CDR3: CASAGLAGKSSYNEQFF. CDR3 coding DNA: TGTGCCAGTGCCGGACTAGCGGGAAAGTCCTCCTACAATGAGCAGTTCTTC.

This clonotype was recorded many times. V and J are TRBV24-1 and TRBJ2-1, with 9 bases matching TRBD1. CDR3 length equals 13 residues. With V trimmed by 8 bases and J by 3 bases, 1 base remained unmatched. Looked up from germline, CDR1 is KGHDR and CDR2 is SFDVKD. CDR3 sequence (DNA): TGTGCCACCACGGACAGGGGCTACAATGAGCAGTTCTTC. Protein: CATTDRGYNEQFF.

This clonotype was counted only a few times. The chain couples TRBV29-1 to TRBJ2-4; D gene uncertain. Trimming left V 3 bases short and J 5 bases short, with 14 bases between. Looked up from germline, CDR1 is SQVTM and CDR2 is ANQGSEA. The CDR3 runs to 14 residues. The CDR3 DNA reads TGCAGCGTTGAGACGACGGTCCATCAAAACATTCAGTACTTC. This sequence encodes CSVETTVHQNIQYF. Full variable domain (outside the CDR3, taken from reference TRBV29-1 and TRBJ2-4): SAVISQKPSRDICQRGTSLTIQCQVDSQVTMMFWYRQQPGQSLTLIATANQGSEATYESGFVIDKFPISRPNLTFSTLTVSNMSPEDSSIYLCSVETTVHQNIQYFGAGTRLSVL.

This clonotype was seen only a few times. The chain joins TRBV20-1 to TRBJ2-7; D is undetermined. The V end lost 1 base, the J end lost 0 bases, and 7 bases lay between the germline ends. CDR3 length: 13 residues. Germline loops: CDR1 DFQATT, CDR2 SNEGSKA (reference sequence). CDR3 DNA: TGCAGTGCTAGAGCCGGAAACTCCTACGAGCAGTACTTC. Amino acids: CSARAGNSYEQYF.